A few counts support the clone carrying this T cell receptor beta chain. TCRdb's table, derived via immunoSEQ multiplex PCR, lists solely in-frame clones and lacks some. Of roughly 340,000 clones listed, roughly 89% are singletons. This sample is part of a study of blood T cell repertoires in COVID-19. CDR1 is SEHNR, CDR2 FQNEAQ, per germline (reference sequence). J gave up 1 base and V 2 bases, and 8 bases lay outside the gene matches. The length of the CDR3 is 17 residues. The source of this sequence is a woman aged 18-30 years who had recovered from COVID-19. What was sequenced was peripheral blood. The chain joins TRBV7-9 to TRBJ2-3; 8 bases agree with TRBD1. The CDR3 bases are TGTGCCAGCAGCTTAACCCGGACAGGGACGGGCACAGATACGCAGTATTTT. This sequence encodes CASSLTRTGTGTDTQYF.